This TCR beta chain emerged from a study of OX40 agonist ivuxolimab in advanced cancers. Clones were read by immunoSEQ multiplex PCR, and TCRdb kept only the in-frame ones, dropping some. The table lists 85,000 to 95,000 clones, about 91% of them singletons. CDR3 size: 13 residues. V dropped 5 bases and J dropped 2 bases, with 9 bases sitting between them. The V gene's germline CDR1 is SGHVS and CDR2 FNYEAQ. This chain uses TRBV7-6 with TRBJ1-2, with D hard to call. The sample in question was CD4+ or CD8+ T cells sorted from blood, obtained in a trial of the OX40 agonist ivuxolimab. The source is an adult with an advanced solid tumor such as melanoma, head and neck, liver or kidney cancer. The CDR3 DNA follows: TGTGCCAGCAGCCCTGCGGGCAACTATGGCTACACCTTC. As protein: CASSPAGNYGYTF.